A single sample gave rise to the 18 T cell receptor beta chains below, sequenced in a study of Ad26.COV2.S vaccination and SARS-CoV-2 variants. Treatment defined: approximately 18 received Ad26.COV2.S at low or high dose, single or two shots; 5 received placebo; per-sample allocation not given. Repertoires come from day 63 after the first vaccine or placebo injection. Profiled with immunoSEQ multiplex PCR; TCRdb holds only in-frame clones, not every one. The data show over 400,000 clones, with 90% seen just once and less than 4.5% held by the top ten. The input for sequencing was peripheral blood, taken in a trial of Ad26.COV2.S vaccine versus placebo. These receptors were obtained from a person between 18 and 65 years old who received the Ad26.COV2.S COVID-19 vaccine or a placebo.

This rearrangement joins TRBV5-1 to TRBJ2-1, with 7 bases matching TRBD2. Germline CDR1 SGHRS, CDR2 YFSETQ. This CDR3 spans 14 amino acids. V lost 0 bases, J lost 5 bases, and 2 bases stayed unmatched. The CDR3 coding sequence is TGCGCCAGCAGCTTGGGACTAGCCGACAATGAGCAGTTCTTC. The encoded protein is CASSLGLADNEQFF. The complete variable domain, with remaining parts taken from reference TRBV5-1 and TRBJ2-1, reads KAGVTQTPRYLIKTRGQQVTLSCSPISGHRSVSWYQQTPGQGLQFLFEYFSETQRNKGNFPGRFSGRQFSNSRSEMNVSTLELGDSALYLCASSLGLADNEQFFGPGTRLTVL.

The chain has TRBV5-1 and TRBJ2-3; the match to TRBD1 covers 7 bases. J was trimmed by 2 bases and V by 0 bases; bases with no gene match: 6. The CDR3 spans 16 residues. The V gene's germline CDR1 is SGHRS and CDR2 YFSETQ. The CDR3 DNA sequence: TGCGCCAGCAGCTTGGACAGGGGCCTTGTCACAGATACGCAGTATTTT. Protein: CASSLDRGLVTDTQYF.

V is TRBV11-3 and J is TRBJ2-1, with a weak D call TRBD2 (5 bases). Germline-derived CDR1 and CDR2 are SGHNT and YENEEA. The CDR3 sequence is 14 residues long. Trimming shortened V by 1 base and J by 6 bases, and 10 bases separated the two germline ends. The CDR3 DNA reads TGTGCCAGCAGCTTAGTGGGAGCGGTCAATGAGCAGTTCTTC. As protein: CASSLVGAVNEQFF.

This chain uses TRBV10-3 with TRBJ2-7; 11 bases match TRBD2. From germline, CDR1 is ENHRY and CDR2 SYGVKD. After removal of 4 bases from V and 6 bases from J, the junction contained 14 bases not matched to a gene. This CDR3 is 17 amino acids long. The CDR3 reads CAISGGQLAGGRFEQYF. The CDR3 region has the DNA TGTGCCATCAGTGGGGGCCAATTAGCGGGAGGGCGGTTCGAGCAGTACTTC.

This chain connects TRBV11-2 to TRBJ2-1, with 10 bases aligning to TRBD2. The germline CDR1 and CDR2 sequences are SGHAT and FQNNGV. After removal of 5 bases from V and 2 bases from J, the junction contained 6 bases not matched to a gene. The CDR3 spans 16 residues. The CDR3 sequence: CASSPLAGVTYNEQFF. The DNA of the CDR3 is TGTGCCAGCAGCCCTCTAGCGGGGGTTACCTACAATGAGCAGTTCTTC.

The genes are TRBV29-1 and TRBJ1-2; D call uncertain. Germline V lookup: CDR1 SQVTM, CDR2 ANQGSEA. There are 16 residues in the CDR3. Trimming removed 7 bases at V and 8 bases at J, with 29 bases between. This CDR3 is CSARIDSPPQPRGYTF. In DNA form, the CDR3 reads TGCAGCGCCCGGATCGACTCCCCACCCCAACCTCGAGGCTACACCTTC.

The chain carries TRBV27 and TRBJ2-7, with 7 bases matching TRBD2. V lost 2 bases, J lost 5 bases, and 30 bases stayed unmatched. This CDR3 spans 22 amino acids. Germline V gene lookup returns CDR1 MNHEY and CDR2 SMNVEV (reference sequence). CDR3 in DNA: TGTGCCAGCAGTTTAACGCCCCACTTAGGGCGGGAGTCGAGTAGGGAACTTAACGAGCAGTACTTC. Its protein product is CASSLTPHLGRESSRELNEQYF.

V usage is TRBV6-4 and J usage is TRBJ2-1; D is unclear. The V end lost 4 bases, the J end lost 6 bases, and 10 bases lay between the germline ends. The V gene's germline CDR1 is MRHNA and CDR2 SNTAGT. This CDR3 region has 13 residues. The CDR3 bases are TGTGCCAGCAGTGTGAGAGAGTCCAATGAGCAGTTCTTC. Its protein product is CASSVRESNEQFF.

V usage is TRBV21-1 and J usage is TRBJ1-1; the table's D call of TRBD1 was not tested on the DNA. TRBV21-1 is a known pseudogene. The CDR3 covers 15 residues. In DNA, the CDR3 is TGTGCCAGCAGCCTCCACAGGGTTAGGTACACTGAAGCTTTCTTT. Amino acid sequence: CASSLHRVRYTEAFF.

The CDR3 DNA is TGTGCCAGCAGCCCTGGGACCTACGAGCAGTACTTC. Translation: CASSPGTYEQYF. The chain is built from TRBV11-2 and TRBJ2-7; no reliable D call. Germline CDR1 SGHAT, CDR2 FQNNGV. With 5 bases removed from V and 2 bases from J, the gap between germline ends came to 7 bases. The CDR3 is made up of 12 amino acids.

The rearrangement joins TRBV28 to TRBJ1-1; 10 bases are shared with TRBD1. The CDR3 is 15 amino acids. With V trimmed by 3 bases and J by 6 bases, 7 bases remained unmatched. Looked up from germline, CDR1 is MDHEN and CDR2 is SYDVKM. The CDR3 is CASSFLHGQGAEAFF. The CDR3 bases are TGTGCCAGCAGTTTCCTCCACGGACAGGGGGCTGAAGCTTTCTTT.

J is TRBJ2-2 and V is TRBV7-8; the match to TRBD2 covers 7 bases. CDR3 length equals 15 residues. Germline trimming cut 4 bases from V and 4 bases from J; bases unmatched to any gene: 6. Germline CDR1 reads SGHVS; CDR2 reads FQNEAQ. CDR3 in DNA: TGTGCCAGCAGCTCGAGCGGGAAGCCCACCGGGGAGCTGTTTTTT. It specifies CASSSSGKPTGELFF.

CDR3 loop: CASSRQGFQETQYF. DNA of the CDR3: TGTGCCAGCAGTCGACAGGGCTTCCAAGAGACCCAGTACTTC. The chain employs TRBV27 and TRBJ2-5; TRBD1 matches 7 bases. The CDR3 consists of 14 residues. Germline CDR1 MNHEY, CDR2 SMNVEV (reference sequence). J gave up 1 base and V 5 bases, and 4 bases lay outside the gene matches.

The chain is built from TRBV27 and TRBJ2-2; 8 bases line up with TRBD2. V trimming: 6 bases; J trimming: 1 base; junction bases outside the gene matches: 4. The CDR3 spans 15 residues. Germline lookup yields CDR1 MNHEY and CDR2 SMNVEV (reference sequence). This CDR3 is CASSLAGQNTGELFF. DNA for the CDR3: TGTGCCAGCAGCTTAGCGGGACAGAACACCGGGGAGCTGTTTTTT.

The chain employs TRBV6-5 and TRBJ2-7, with 7 bases matching TRBD1. The CDR3 extends over 14 amino acids. The ends lost 6 bases at V and 2 bases at J; junction bases unmatched: 7. The germline CDR1 and CDR2 sequences are MNHEY and SVGAGI. This CDR3 reads CASSADRPPYEQYF. DNA of the CDR3: TGTGCCAGCAGCGCGGACAGGCCCCCCTACGAGCAGTACTTC.

The V gene is TRBV19, the J gene TRBJ1-3; TRBD1 matches at 8 bases. J gave up 0 bases and V 6 bases, and 7 bases lay outside the gene matches. CDR1 is LNHDA, CDR2 SQIVND, per germline (reference sequence). The CDR3 covers 16 residues. Here the CDR3 reads CASSRTGPNSGNTIYF. As DNA, the CDR3 is TGTGCCAGTAGCAGGACAGGGCCTAACTCTGGAAACACCATATATTTT.

About this clone: Within the sample, other DNA sequences also encode this same CDR3. This chain links TRBV9 with TRBJ2-3, with D uncertain. The V gene's germline CDR1 is SGDLS and CDR2 YYNGEE. The length of the CDR3 is 13 residues. The V and J ends lost 0 bases and 1 base respectively, with 3 bases between them. This CDR3 is CASSVDRTDTQYF. In DNA form, the CDR3 reads TGTGCCAGCAGCGTAGACCGCACAGATACGCAGTATTTT. The variable domain in full, with the rest retrieved from reference TRBV9 and TRBJ2-3, is DSGVTQTPKHLITATGQRVTLRCSPRSGDLSVYWYQQSLDQGLQFLIQYYNGEERAKGNILERFSAQQFPDLHSELNLSSLELGDSALYFCASSVDRTDTQYFGPGTRLTVL.

The chain employs TRBV6-5 and TRBJ2-1; D unresolved. Trimming left V 4 bases short and J 2 bases short, with 12 bases between. The CDR3 length is 15 residues. Germline loops: CDR1 MNHEY, CDR2 SVGAGI. CDR3 sequence (DNA): TGTGCCAGCAGTTTAACTACCGAACCCTACAATGAGCAGTTCTTC. Its protein is CASSLTTEPYNEQFF.